The rows below give T cell receptor beta chains drawn from one sample of a study of CD8+ T cells in alopecia areata. Assay: immunoSEQ multiplex PCR; the TCRdb copy retains only in-frame clones and omits some. The repertoire holds roughly 11,000 clones, with approximately 57% as singletons. The source material was skin. The receptors were gathered from a human donor with alopecia areata. Both conserved end residues are part of each CDR3. A D gene is named only where the DNA matches it firmly. Clone size appears in some rows only: once, few, many, or a class for an expanded clone.

d_gene: -; j_gene: TRBJ2-3; v_gene: TRBV18; abundance: few; CDR3aa: CASSPPQRVWTDTQYF; CDR3nt: TGTGCCAGCTCACCGCCCCAAAGGGTCTGGACAGATACGCAGTATTTT
d_gene: -; j_gene: TRBJ2-5; v_gene: TRBV5-1; abundance: -; CDR3aa: CASSLAGRVRETQYF; CDR3nt: TGCGCCAGCAGCTTGGCCGGCAGGGTACGAGAGACCCAGTACTTC
d_gene: -; j_gene: TRBJ2-7; v_gene: TRBV29-1; abundance: few; CDR3aa: CSVEVPQVGMAYEQYF; CDR3nt: TGCAGCGTTGAAGTCCCACAGGTAGGGATGGCCTACGAGCAGTACTTC
d_gene: -; j_gene: TRBJ2-5; v_gene: TRBV6-6; abundance: -; CDR3aa: CASRPKDSRQETQYF; CDR3nt: TGTGCCAGCAGACCAAAGGACAGCCGCCAAGAGACCCAGTACTTC
d_gene: TRBD2; j_gene: TRBJ2-5; v_gene: TRBV9; abundance: -; CDR3aa: CASSPSLAGGLQETQYF; CDR3nt: TGTGCCAGCAGCCCAAGCCTAGCGGGGGGGCTCCAAGAGACCCAGTACTTC
d_gene: -; j_gene: TRBJ2-3; v_gene: TRBV10-1; abundance: -; CDR3aa: CASRGALDRTDTQYF; CDR3nt: TGCGCCAGCAGAGGGGCCCTGGACCGCACAGATACGCAGTATTTT
d_gene: TRBD1; j_gene: TRBJ1-2; v_gene: TRBV5-4; abundance: -; CDR3aa: CASSLQQGSAPGYTF; CDR3nt: TGTGCCAGCAGCCTCCAACAGGGGAGTGCCCCAGGGTACACCTTC
d_gene: TRBD1; j_gene: TRBJ2-6; v_gene: TRBV30; abundance: -; CDR3aa: CAWSFTRTGTVSSGANVLTF; CDR3nt: TGTGCCTGGAGTTTTACCAGGACAGGCACAGTAAGCTCTGGGGCCAACGTCCTGACTTTC
d_gene: -; j_gene: TRBJ2-2; v_gene: TRBV14; abundance: -; CDR3aa: CASSSVGGTGELFF; CDR3nt: TGTGCCAGCAGCTCGGTGGGGGGTACCGGGGAGCTGTTTTTT
d_gene: TRBD2; j_gene: TRBJ2-5; v_gene: TRBV14; abundance: -; CDR3aa: CASSKASGSLSRETQYF; CDR3nt: TGTGCCAGCAGCAAGGCTAGCGGGAGTCTCTCTCGAGAGACCCAGTACTTC